Listed below are T cell receptor beta chains from one sample, sequenced in a study of CD8 T cells in Susac syndrome. TCRdb redid the calling of the immunoSEQ multiplex PCR reads with MiXCR, one entry per CDR3 protein. This table holds 200,000 to 250,000 distinct CDR3 sequences, roughly 95% found once. The source material was CD4+ T cells from PBMCs. These receptors were obtained from a human donor with multiple sclerosis. CDR3s leave out the opening cysteine and the closing phenylalanine or tryptophan.

cdr3_length: 13; v_call: TRBV9; j_call: TRBJ2-7; cdr3_aa: ASSVSPGGVDEQY
cdr3_length: 13; v_call: TRBV10-3; j_call: TRBJ2-5; cdr3_aa: AISDWTGGKETQY
cdr3_length: 12; v_call: TRBV5-4; j_call: TRBJ2-5; cdr3_aa: ASSLERGGETQY
cdr3_length: 13; v_call: TRBV5-1; j_call: TRBJ2-2; cdr3_aa: ASSLGGQVAGELF
cdr3_length: 12; v_call: TRBV25-1; j_call: TRBJ2-7; cdr3_aa: ASSEFVGSYEQY
cdr3_length: 13; v_call: TRBV6-2/TRBV6-3; j_call: TRBJ2-1; cdr3_aa: ASSTLRGLYNEQF
cdr3_length: 12; v_call: TRBV9; j_call: TRBJ2-5; cdr3_aa: ASSVGGGWETQY
cdr3_length: 11; v_call: TRBV29-1; j_call: TRBJ1-1; cdr3_aa: SARQIMNTEAF
cdr3_length: 14; v_call: TRBV19; j_call: TRBJ2-2; cdr3_aa: ASSKGGGANTGELF
cdr3_length: 13; v_call: TRBV6-5; j_call: TRBJ2-7; cdr3_aa: ASSYSGGRGGEQY